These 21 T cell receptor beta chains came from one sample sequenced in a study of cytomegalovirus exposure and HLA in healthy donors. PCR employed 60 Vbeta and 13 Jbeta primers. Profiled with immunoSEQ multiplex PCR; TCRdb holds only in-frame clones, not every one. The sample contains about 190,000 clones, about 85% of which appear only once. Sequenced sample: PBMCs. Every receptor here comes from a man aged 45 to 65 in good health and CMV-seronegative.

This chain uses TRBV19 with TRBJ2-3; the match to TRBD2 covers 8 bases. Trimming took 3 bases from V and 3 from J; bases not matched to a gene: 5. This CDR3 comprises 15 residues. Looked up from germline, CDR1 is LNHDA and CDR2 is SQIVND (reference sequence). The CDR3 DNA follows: TGTGCCAGTAGTATCGAGCGGGGGATAACAGATACGCAGTATTTT. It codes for CASSIERGITDTQYF.

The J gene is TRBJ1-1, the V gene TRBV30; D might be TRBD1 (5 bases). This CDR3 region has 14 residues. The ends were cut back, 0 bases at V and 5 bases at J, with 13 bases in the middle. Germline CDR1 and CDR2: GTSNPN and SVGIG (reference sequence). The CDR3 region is CAWSVLQGGTEAFF. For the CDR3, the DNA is TGTGCCTGGAGTGTACTCCAGGGAGGAACTGAAGCTTTCTTT.

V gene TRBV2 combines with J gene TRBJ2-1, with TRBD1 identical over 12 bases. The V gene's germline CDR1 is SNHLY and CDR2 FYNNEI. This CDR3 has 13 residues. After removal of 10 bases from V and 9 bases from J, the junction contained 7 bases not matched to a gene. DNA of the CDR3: TGTGCCACCCAGGGACAGGGGGCCGGTGAGCAGTTCTTC. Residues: CATQGQGAGEQFF.

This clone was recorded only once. CDR3 bases: TGTGCCAGCTCCAGACACTCAAAGAACAGGCCCAATTATGGCTACACCTTC. Protein sequence: CASSRHSKNRPNYGYTF. The rearrangement uses TRBV2 and TRBJ1-2; D perhaps matches TRBD1 (5 bases). V dropped 8 bases and J dropped 5 bases, with 27 bases sitting between them. The germline V gene has CDR1 SNHLY and CDR2 FYNNEI. The CDR3 runs 17 residues. The full variable domain, its missing parts supplied by reference TRBV2 and TRBJ1-2, is EPEVTQTPSHQVTQMGQEVILRCVPISNHLYFYWYRQILGQKVEFLVSFYNNEISEKSEIFDDQFSVERPDGSNFTLKIRSTKLEDSAMYFCASSRHSKNRPNYGYTFGSGTRLTVV.

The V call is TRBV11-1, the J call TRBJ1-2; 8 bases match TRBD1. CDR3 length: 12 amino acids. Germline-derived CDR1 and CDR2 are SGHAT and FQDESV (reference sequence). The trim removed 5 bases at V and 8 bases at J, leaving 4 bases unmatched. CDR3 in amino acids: CASSGDRGGYTF. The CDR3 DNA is TGTGCCAGCAGCGGAGACAGGGGCGGCTACACCTTC.

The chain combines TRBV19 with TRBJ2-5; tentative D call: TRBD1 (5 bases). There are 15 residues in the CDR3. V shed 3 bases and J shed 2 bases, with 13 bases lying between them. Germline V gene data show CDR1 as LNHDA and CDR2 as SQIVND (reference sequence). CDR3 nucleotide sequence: TGTGCCAGTAGTATTGGTACACAGGCGCAAGAGACCCAGTACTTC. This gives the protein CASSIGTQAQETQYF.

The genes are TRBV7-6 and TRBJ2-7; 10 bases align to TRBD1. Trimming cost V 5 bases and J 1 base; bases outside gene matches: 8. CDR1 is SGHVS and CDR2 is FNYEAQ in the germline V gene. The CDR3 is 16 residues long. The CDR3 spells CASSGGGTGASYEQYF. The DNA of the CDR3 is TGTGCCAGCAGCGGGGGGGGGACAGGGGCGTCCTACGAGCAGTACTTC.

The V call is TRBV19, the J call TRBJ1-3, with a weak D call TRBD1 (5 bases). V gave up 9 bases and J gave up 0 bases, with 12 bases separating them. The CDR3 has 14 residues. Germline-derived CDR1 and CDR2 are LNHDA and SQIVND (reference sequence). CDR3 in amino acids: CASKDISSGNTIYF. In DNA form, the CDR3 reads TGTGCCAGCAAGGACATTTCCTCTGGAAACACCATATATTTT.

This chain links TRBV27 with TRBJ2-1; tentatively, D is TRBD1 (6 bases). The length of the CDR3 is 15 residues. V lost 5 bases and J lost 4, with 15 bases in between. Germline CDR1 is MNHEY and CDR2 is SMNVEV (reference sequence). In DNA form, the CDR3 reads TGTGCCAGCAGTCCTACAGGGAGCCCTTACAATGAGCAGTTCTTC. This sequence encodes CASSPTGSPYNEQFF.

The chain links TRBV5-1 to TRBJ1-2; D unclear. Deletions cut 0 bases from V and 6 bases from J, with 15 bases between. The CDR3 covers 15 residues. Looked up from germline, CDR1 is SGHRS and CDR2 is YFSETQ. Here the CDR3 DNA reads TGCGCCAGCAGCTTGGTTCCGGGTCAAAGAGATGGCTACACCTTC. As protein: CASSLVPGQRDGYTF.

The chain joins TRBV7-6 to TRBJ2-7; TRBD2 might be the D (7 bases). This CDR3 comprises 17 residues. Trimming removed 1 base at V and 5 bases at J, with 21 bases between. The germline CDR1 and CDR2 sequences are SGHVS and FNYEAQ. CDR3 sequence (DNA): TGTGCCAGCAGCTTAGTTCCGGGGGGCAGGACCGCCCACGAGCAGTACTTC. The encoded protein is CASSLVPGGRTAHEQYF.

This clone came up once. The CDR3 protein is CASSYRSSYNSPLHF. The CDR3 DNA follows: TGTGCCAGCAGCTACAGGAGCTCCTATAATTCACCCCTCCACTTT. The chain employs TRBV11-2 and TRBJ1-6; tentative D call: TRBD1 (5 bases). Germline V lookup: CDR1 SGHAT, CDR2 FQNNGV. There are 15 residues in the CDR3. With 4 bases removed from V and 0 bases from J, the gap between germline ends came to 7 bases. Variable domain in full (rest from reference TRBV11-2 and TRBJ1-6): EAGVAQSPRYKIIEKRQSVAFWCNPISGHATLYWYQQILGQGPKLLIQFQNNGVVDDSQLPKDRFSAERLKGVDSTLKIQPAKLEDSAVYLCASSYRSSYNSPLHFGNGTRLTVT.

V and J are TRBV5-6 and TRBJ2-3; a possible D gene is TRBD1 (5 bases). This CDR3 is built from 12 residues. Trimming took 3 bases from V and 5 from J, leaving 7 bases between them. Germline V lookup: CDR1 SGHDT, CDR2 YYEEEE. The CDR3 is CASSSQGDTQYF. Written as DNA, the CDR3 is TGTGCCAGCAGCTCGCAGGGAGATACGCAGTATTTT.

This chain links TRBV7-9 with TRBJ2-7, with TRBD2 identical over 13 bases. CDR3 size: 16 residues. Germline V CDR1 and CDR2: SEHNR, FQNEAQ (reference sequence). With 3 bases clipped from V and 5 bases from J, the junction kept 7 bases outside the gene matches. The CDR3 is CASSFLTSGGADEQYF. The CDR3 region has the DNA TGTGCCAGCAGCTTCCTAACTAGCGGGGGGGCCGACGAGCAGTACTTC.

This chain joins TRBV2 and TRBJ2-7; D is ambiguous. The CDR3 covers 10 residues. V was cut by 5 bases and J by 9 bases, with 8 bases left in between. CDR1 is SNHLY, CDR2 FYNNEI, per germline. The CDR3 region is CASSTERQYF. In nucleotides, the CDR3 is TGTGCCAGCAGTACAGAAAGGCAGTACTTC.

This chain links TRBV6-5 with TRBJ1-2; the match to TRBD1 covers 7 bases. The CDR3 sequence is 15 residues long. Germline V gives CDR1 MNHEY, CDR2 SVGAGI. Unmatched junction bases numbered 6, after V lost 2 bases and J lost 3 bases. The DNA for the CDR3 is TGTGCCAGCAGTTACCGCCCAGGGGGTCACTATGGCTACACCTTC. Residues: CASSYRPGGHYGYTF.

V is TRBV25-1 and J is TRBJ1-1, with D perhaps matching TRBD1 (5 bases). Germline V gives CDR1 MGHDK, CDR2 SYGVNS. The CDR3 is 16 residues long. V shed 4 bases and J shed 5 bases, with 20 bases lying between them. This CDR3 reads CASSGRLFDRTTEAFF. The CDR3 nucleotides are TGTGCCAGCAGTGGAAGATTGTTTGACAGAACTACTGAAGCTTTCTTT.

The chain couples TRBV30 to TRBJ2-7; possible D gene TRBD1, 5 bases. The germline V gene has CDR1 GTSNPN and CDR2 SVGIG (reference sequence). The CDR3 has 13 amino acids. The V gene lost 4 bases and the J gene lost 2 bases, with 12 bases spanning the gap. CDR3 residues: CAWKGQGPYEQYF. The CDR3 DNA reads TGTGCCTGGAAAGGGCAGGGTCCCTACGAGCAGTACTTC.

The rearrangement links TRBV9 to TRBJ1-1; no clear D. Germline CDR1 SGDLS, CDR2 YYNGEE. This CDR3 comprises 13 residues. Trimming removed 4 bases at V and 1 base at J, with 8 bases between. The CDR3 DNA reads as TGTGCCAGCAGCTACAATGAGAACACTGAAGCTTTCTTT. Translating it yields CASSYNENTEAFF.

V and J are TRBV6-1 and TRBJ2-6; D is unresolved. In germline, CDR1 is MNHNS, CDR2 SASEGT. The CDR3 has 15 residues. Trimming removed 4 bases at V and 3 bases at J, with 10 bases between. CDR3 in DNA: TGTGCCAGCAGTGGGCAGGCTGGTGGGGCCAACGTCCTGACTTTC. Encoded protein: CASSGQAGGANVLTF.

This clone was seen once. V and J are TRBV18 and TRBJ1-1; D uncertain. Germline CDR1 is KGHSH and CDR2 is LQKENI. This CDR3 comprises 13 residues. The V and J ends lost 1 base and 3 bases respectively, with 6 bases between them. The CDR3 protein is CASSPQADTEAFF. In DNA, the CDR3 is TGTGCCAGCTCACCACAGGCGGACACTGAAGCTTTCTTT.